The 5 T cell receptor beta chains below all came from one sample that was sequenced in a study of T cells in Graves' hyperthyroidism and ophthalmopathy. The TCR beta CDR3 regions underwent amplification using RNA transcripts as the source. An initial round of RT-PCR targeting the TCR CDR3 relied on the HTBI primer set. TCRdb fed the multiplex PCR reads into MiXCR, producing one record per CDR3 protein. The sample carries 600,000 to 750,000 distinct CDR3 sequences, approximately 15% recorded once. Material: blood. These receptors were taken from a man aged 45-65 years with Graves' hyperthyroidism.

The rearrangement joins TRBV4-1 to TRBJ1-2; TRBD1 aligns across 8 bases. The V gene end was trimmed by 1 base and the J gene end by 4 bases; junction bases not matched to a gene: 5. Germline V lookup: CDR1 MGHRA, CDR2 YSYEKL. CDR3 length equals 15 residues. The CDR3 DNA sequence: TGCGCCAGCAGCCAAGCTGATACAGGGGGCTATGGCTACACCTTC. Encoded protein: CASSQADTGGYGYTF.

There are a few counts of this clonotype. The chain has TRBV20-1 and TRBJ1-1; D call uncertain. With 6 bases removed from V and 5 bases from J, the gap between germline ends came to 19 bases. The germline CDR1 and CDR2 sequences are DFQATT and SNEGSKA (reference sequence). The CDR3 totals 14 residues. The CDR3 DNA sequence: TGCAGTGCAACAAAGAGGCCGGGTGAGACTGAAGCTTTCTTT. Residues: CSATKRPGETEAFF.

This clonotype was observed at least ten times. The rearrangement uses TRBV6-1 and TRBJ2-2, with D unresolved. The CDR3 sequence is 19 residues long. Per the germline V gene, CDR1 is MNHNS and CDR2 is SASEGT. V was cut by 4 bases and J by 1 base, with 22 bases left in between. The CDR3 is CASSAHILPGERNTGELFF. CDR3 DNA sequence: TGTGCCAGCAGTGCTCACATACTACCGGGTGAGAGGAACACCGGGGAGCTGTTTTTT.

This clonotype was seen many times. The chain uses TRBV7-9 and TRBJ1-1, with TRBD1 as a possible D gene (6 bases). The length of the CDR3 is 13 residues. Trimming took off 6 bases at V and 8 bases at J, with 16 bases between the two ends. Germline-derived CDR1 and CDR2 are SEHNR and FQNEAQ (reference sequence). CDR3 sequence reads: CASSPHGGREAFF. Written as DNA, the CDR3 is TGTGCCAGCAGTCCCCATGGGGGGCGGGAAGCTTTCTTT.

The genes are TRBV25-1 and TRBJ1-1; tentatively, D is TRBD1 (5 bases). The V and J ends lost 0 bases and 3 bases respectively, with 17 bases between them. CDR1 is MGHDK and CDR2 is SYGVNS in the germline V gene. CDR3 length: 17 residues. CDR3 in DNA: TGTGCCAGCAGTGAATATCCTCCAGGGAGTCTGGACACTGAAGCTTTCTTT. Its translation is CASSEYPPGSLDTEAFF.